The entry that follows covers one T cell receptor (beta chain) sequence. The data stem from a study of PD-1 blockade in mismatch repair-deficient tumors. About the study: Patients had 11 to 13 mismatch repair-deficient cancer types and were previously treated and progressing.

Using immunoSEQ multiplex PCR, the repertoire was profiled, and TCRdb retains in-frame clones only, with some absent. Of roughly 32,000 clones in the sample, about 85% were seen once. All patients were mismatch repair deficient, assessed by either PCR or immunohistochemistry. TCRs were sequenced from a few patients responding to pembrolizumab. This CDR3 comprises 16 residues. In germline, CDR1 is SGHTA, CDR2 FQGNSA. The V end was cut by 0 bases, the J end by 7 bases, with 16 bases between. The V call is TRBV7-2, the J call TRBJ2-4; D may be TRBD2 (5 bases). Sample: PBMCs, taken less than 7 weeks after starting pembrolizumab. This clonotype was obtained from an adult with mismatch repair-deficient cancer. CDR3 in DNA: TGTGCCAGCAGCTTAGCGAGTCGAGCGGCCAGCAACATTCAGTACTTC. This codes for CASSLASRAASNIQYF.